Presented here are 27 T cell receptor beta chains from one specimen sequenced in a study of T-cell reconstitution after alpha-beta-depleted transplantation in children (dated by TCRdb to 2016 to 2018). Receptor libraries were prepared by PCR. The sequencing machine was an Illumina HiSeq 2500. TCR library preparation used molecular barcoding, with unique molecular identifiers applied to normalize quantification of the TCRbeta repertoire. TCRdb trimmed public reads at Q25 via fastp, called clones via MiXCR and kept in-frame beta chains. Merged by CDR3 protein, the rows form single entries marked with the most common genes and DNA. The sample has fewer than 130,000 distinct CDR3 sequences on record, about 9.3% of them singletons. Approximately 7.6% of the sample is taken by the ten largest. Sequences were derived from PBMCs from the stem cell graft donor, sampled from the stem cell graft. The receptors here all came from a human donor who donated a stem cell graft to a child with acute lymphoblastic leukemia.

Remarks on this clonotype: This may come from a read error, since a much larger clone is one base off. The rearrangement joins TRBV6-1 to TRBJ2-2; D possibly matches TRBD1 or TRBD2 (6 bases each). CDR1 and CDR2 from the germline V gene are MNHNS and SASEGT. The CDR3 is 15 residues long. The CDR3 coding sequence is TGTGCCAGCAGTGATCCGGTCGGGGGCACCGTGGAGCTGTTTTTT. Protein: CASSDPVGGTVELFF.

As for this clonotype: This may be a read error: a much more frequent sequence differs by one nucleotide. The chain is built from TRBV5-5 and TRBJ1-5, with D tentatively TRBD1 (5 bases). The CDR3 loop spans 16 amino acids. Per germline, CDR1 SGHKS and CDR2 YYEKEE (reference sequence). The CDR3 DNA reads as TGTGACAGCAGCTTGGAGACCCCGGGGGGGATTCAGCCCCAGCATTTT. This codes for CDSSLETPGGIQPQHF.

On this clonotype itself: This CDR3 is missing its conserved last phenylalanine or tryptophan, likely due to a read error. V is TRBV4-3 and J is TRBJ2-7; D possibly corresponds to TRBD2 (6 bases). The length of the CDR3 is 16 residues. Trimming cost V 4 bases and J 3 bases, with 19 bases left between them. Per germline, CDR1 LGHNA and CDR2 YSLEER. The CDR3 sequence is CASSLDGRDGNYEQYL. The CDR3 DNA is TGCGCCAGCAGCCTGGATGGGCGGGACGGGAACTACGAGCAGTACCTC.

This clonotype was detected many times. DNA of the CDR3: TGTGCCAGCAGCCTACTAGCTGAAGCGTACGAGCAGTACTTC. Its translation is CASSLLAEAYEQYF. The chain carries TRBV7-9 and TRBJ2-7; D perhaps matches TRBD2 (6 bases). V lost 5 bases to trimming and J lost 4 bases, with 15 bases between them. The CDR3 spans 14 residues. Germline values: CDR1 SEHNR, CDR2 FQNEAQ (reference sequence).

This clonotype showed up many times. The chain is built from TRBV4-3 and TRBJ2-5; D possibly uses TRBD1 or TRBD2 (5 bases each). This CDR3 contains 15 residues. Germline V gives CDR1 LGHNA, CDR2 YSLEER. Between the trimmed V and J ends, which lost 1 base and 7 bases, there was a span of 16 bases. The CDR3 coding sequence is TGCGCCAGCAGCCAAGGGGACGGGCGGTTGGGGACCCAGTACTTC. It encodes CASSQGDGRLGTQYF.

The J gene is TRBJ1-1, the V gene TRBV18; D is unclear. The CDR3 extends over 13 amino acids. Germline V lookup: CDR1 KGHSH, CDR2 LQKENI. V was cut by 3 bases and J by 1 base, with 6 bases left in between. DNA for the CDR3: TGTGCCAGCTCACCCCAGGAGAACACTGAAGCTTTCTTT. It yields the protein CASSPQENTEAFF.

This clonotype was seen ten or more times. The chain couples TRBV7-8 to TRBJ2-7; 11 bases align to TRBD1. CDR1 SGHVS and CDR2 FQNEAQ come from the germline V gene. The CDR3 runs to 15 residues. Trimming took 0 bases from V and 3 from J; bases not matched to a gene: 1. The CDR3 loop reads CASSLAGQGGYEQYF. DNA of the CDR3: TGTGCCAGCAGCTTAGCGGGACAGGGGGGCTACGAGCAGTACTTC.

This clonotype was counted ten times or more. The chain links TRBV12-3 or TRBV12-4 to TRBJ2-3; the match to TRBD2 covers 9 bases. There are 15 residues in the CDR3. Germline trimming cut 1 base from V and 5 bases from J; bases unmatched to any gene: 4. CDR3 sequence: CASSLVAGVEDTQYF. DNA for the CDR3: TGTGCCAGCAGTTTAGTAGCGGGGGTGGAAGATACGCAGTATTTT.

This clonotype was counted ten times or more. This chain links TRBV20-1 with TRBJ2-1, with D possibly being TRBD1 (5 bases). V shed 0 bases and J shed 3 bases, with 12 bases lying between them. Germline CDR1 is DFQATT and CDR2 is SNEGSKA (reference sequence). The CDR3 has 15 amino acids. Here the CDR3 DNA reads TGCAGTGCTAGAGATCCCCAGGGAATCTACAATGAGCAGTTCTTC. This translates into CSARDPQGIYNEQFF.

This clonotype appeared many times. The V and J genes are TRBV7-6 and TRBJ2-1; 12 nucleotides match TRBD2. Germline V CDR1 and CDR2: SGHVS, FNYEAQ. The CDR3 is made up of 16 amino acids. Trimming took 5 bases from V and 9 from J; bases not matched to a gene: 11. CDR3 sequence: CASSPQTSGSTAEQFF. The CDR3 nucleotides are TGTGCCAGCAGCCCGCAGACTAGCGGGAGCACGGCTGAGCAGTTCTTC.

Many counts were recorded for this clonotype. The chain recombines TRBV20-1 with TRBJ1-2; D is unresolved. With 6 bases removed from V and 1 base from J, the gap between germline ends came to 12 bases. CDR1 and CDR2 from the germline V gene are DFQATT and SNEGSKA (reference sequence). The CDR3 has 13 amino acids. The CDR3 reads CSAARRDNYGYTF. DNA of the CDR3: TGCAGTGCGGCACGCAGAGATAACTATGGCTACACCTTC.

This clonotype was detected many times. The chain employs TRBV24-1 and TRBJ2-7; 10 bases fit TRBD2. This CDR3 spans 19 amino acids. The trim removed 4 bases at V and 5 bases at J, leaving 19 bases unmatched. The germline gives CDR1 KGHDR, CDR2 SFDVKD. CDR3 in amino acids: CATSESDRTVLAGMNEQYF. For the CDR3, the DNA is TGTGCCACCAGTGAATCGGACCGAACAGTACTAGCGGGAATGAACGAGCAGTACTTC.

This clonotype was recorded many times. V usage is TRBV4-3 and J usage is TRBJ1-6; D is unclear. The CDR3 is made up of 18 amino acids. Germline CDR1 is LGHNA and CDR2 is YSLEER. V shed 0 bases and J shed 0 bases, with 12 bases lying between them. This CDR3 reads CASSQEEGSFSYNSPLHF. Written as DNA, the CDR3 is TGCGCCAGCAGCCAAGAAGAGGGTTCCTTCTCCTATAATTCACCCCTCCACTTT.

Notes on this clonotype: This sequence may be a read error, since a much larger clone differs from it by one base. The CDR3 protein is CASSRRRGLNEETQYF. The CDR3 DNA reads as TGCGCCAGCTCCCGGAGAAGGGGCCTGAACGAAGAGACCCAGTACTTC. The rearrangement links TRBV5-1 to TRBJ2-5; weak D call: TRBD1 (5 bases). There are 16 residues in the CDR3. Germline lookup yields CDR1 SGHRS and CDR2 YFSETQ. V lost 7 bases and J 3 bases, leaving 22 bases between the germline ends.

This clonotype was found many times. V is TRBV27 and J is TRBJ2-7; 9 bases match TRBD1. The CDR3 totals 15 residues. V lost 5 bases and J lost 4; bases outside the gene matches: 9. CDR1 and CDR2 from the germline V gene are MNHEY and SMNVEV (reference sequence). The CDR3 region has the DNA TGTGCCAGCAGTCCTTTGTCGGGACAGGGATACGAGCAGTACTTC. This gives the protein CASSPLSGQGYEQYF.

This clonotype showed up many times. The chain is built from TRBV3-1 and TRBJ1-2; 9 nucleotides agree with TRBD1. The germline V gene encodes CDR1 LGHDT and CDR2 YNNKEL (reference sequence). V shed 8 bases, J shed 6 bases, and the junction held 4 bases outside the gene matches. The CDR3 spans 12 residues. Written as DNA, the CDR3 is TGTGCCAGCCGGACAGGGGAAAATGGCTACACCTTC. Translation: CASRTGENGYTF.

The gene calls are TRBV12-3 or TRBV12-4 and TRBJ1-6, with 8 bases that match TRBD1. The CDR3 covers 14 residues. The V gene end was trimmed by 6 bases and the J gene end by 6 bases; junction bases not matched to a gene: 4. CDR3 protein: CASSQGQANSPLHF. The CDR3 DNA is TGTGCCAGCAGCCAGGGACAGGCTAATTCACCCCTCCACTTT.

With respect to this clonotype: A read error may explain this, as a much larger clone is one base away. The chain couples TRBV6-1 to TRBJ2-3; D may be TRBD2 (5 bases). Germline loops: CDR1 MNHNS, CDR2 SASEGT. V gave up 8 bases and J gave up 14 bases, with 17 bases separating them. The CDR3 covers 11 residues. The CDR3 nucleotides read TGTGCCAGCGGAGAACGGACTTTAACGTATTTT. Encoded protein: CASGERTLTYF.

This clonotype was observed at least ten times. The V call is TRBV9, the J call TRBJ2-5, with D possibly TRBD1 on 5 matching bases. V lost 1 base and J 1 base, leaving 14 bases between the germline ends. From germline, CDR1 is SGDLS and CDR2 YYNGEE. There are 16 residues in the CDR3. The CDR3 nucleotides are TGTGCCAGCAGCGTAAACCCATTGCAGGGCCAAGAGACCCAGTACTTC. It translates to CASSVNPLQGQETQYF.

There are many counts of this clonotype. V and J are TRBV1 and TRBJ2-1; TRBD2, the D gene given by the table, was not confirmed from the DNA. TRBV1 is a known pseudogene. The CDR3 has 15 amino acids. CDR3 sequence reads: CTSSQNSSGGDEQFF. CDR3 nucleotide sequence: TGCACCAGCAGCCAGAACTCTAGCGGGGGTGATGAGCAGTTCTTC.

Many counts were recorded for this clonotype. The rearrangement joins TRBV6-5 to TRBJ2-7, with 9 bases lining up with TRBD1. Germline assignment: CDR1 MNHEY and CDR2 SVGAGI. After removal of 4 bases from V and 3 bases from J, the junction contained 10 bases not matched to a gene. CDR3 length equals 16 residues. CDR3 loop: CASSLHAGTGSYEQYF. Here the CDR3 DNA reads TGTGCCAGCAGTTTACACGCCGGGACAGGGAGCTACGAGCAGTACTTC.

The rearrangement uses TRBV7-2 and TRBJ2-5; D is perhaps TRBD1 (6 bases). The V end was cut by 1 base, the J end by 4 bases, with 13 bases between. Germline CDR1 SGHTA, CDR2 FQGNSA. The CDR3 extends over 15 amino acids. CDR3 sequence (DNA): TGTGCCAGCAGCTTAGACGGCAGGGGTTCAGAGACCCAGTACTTC. Translation gives CASSLDGRGSETQYF.

At least ten counts were recorded for this clonotype. The rearrangement uses TRBV7-9 and TRBJ1-4, with a possible D match to TRBD1 (5 bases). Trimming took 5 bases from V and 8 from J, leaving 15 bases between them. Germline-derived CDR1 and CDR2 are SEHNR and FQNEAQ (reference sequence). The CDR3 is made up of 14 amino acids. The CDR3 reads CASSPPDRQEKLFF. The DNA of the CDR3 is TGTGCCAGCAGCCCCCCGGACCGACAGGAAAAACTGTTTTTT.

This clonotype was seen many times. This chain joins TRBV20-1 and TRBJ2-5; D gene uncertain. Looked up from germline, CDR1 is DFQATT and CDR2 is SNEGSKA (reference sequence). Trimming left V 6 bases short and J 0 bases short, with 5 bases between. CDR3 length: 11 amino acids. The CDR3 here is CSAVDQETQYF. In DNA, the CDR3 is TGCAGTGCGGTGGACCAAGAGACCCAGTACTTC.

This clonotype was detected ten times or more. The rearrangement links TRBV6-5 to TRBJ2-1; D remains unclear. CDR1 and CDR2 (germline): MNHEY, SVGAGI. CDR3 size: 12 residues. The V end was cut by 6 bases, the J end by 5 bases, with 8 bases between. The CDR3 spells CASRVRNNEQFF. CDR3 nucleotide sequence: TGTGCCAGCAGGGTCAGAAACAATGAGCAGTTCTTC.

This clonotype was picked up many times. The chain employs TRBV12-3 or TRBV12-4 and TRBJ1-5; TRBD1 is a possible D gene (6 bases). CDR3 size: 13 residues. Between the trimmed V and J ends, which lost 5 bases and 4 bases, there was a span of 9 bases. CDR3 nucleotides: TGTGCCAGCAGTCGGACAGCTAATCAGCCCCAGCATTTT. Its protein is CASSRTANQPQHF.

This clonotype has ten or more counts. CDR3 DNA: TGCGCCAGCAGCCCGACCGGACTTCAGAACATTCAGTACTTC. This gives the protein CASSPTGLQNIQYF. The chain joins TRBV4-3 to TRBJ2-4; perhaps TRBD2 as D (5 bases). V was trimmed by 4 bases and J by 7 bases, leaving 14 bases between them. The CDR3 runs to 14 residues. Germline CDR1 and CDR2: LGHNA and YSLEER.